What follows are 19 T cell receptor beta chains derived from one specimen sequenced in a study of cytomegalovirus exposure and HLA in healthy donors. Both 60 Vbeta primers and 13 Jbeta primers went into the PCR. The table came from immunoSEQ multiplex PCR; TCRdb's copy has only in-frame clones and leaves some out. The repertoire holds 60,000 to 100,000 clones, roughly 79% seen once, with about 5.5% in the top ten. The specimen sequenced was PBMCs. Receptors were obtained from a male donor in good health and CMV-seropositive.

DNA for the CDR3: TGTGCCATCGCACGAGCACTTTCCTACAATGAGCAGTTCTTC. This sequence encodes CAIARALSYNEQFF. The rearrangement links TRBV10-3 to TRBJ2-1; no firm D call. CDR3 size: 14 residues. Trimming stripped 8 bases from V and 1 base from J, with 12 bases between. The germline gives CDR1 ENHRY, CDR2 SYGVKD.

The chain combines TRBV6-5 with TRBJ2-3; TRBD1 agrees at 8 bases. This CDR3 spans 14 amino acids. V trimming: 3 bases; J trimming: 5 bases; junction bases outside the gene matches: 4. Germline CDR1 reads MNHEY; CDR2 reads SVGAGI. The CDR3 DNA reads as TGTGCCAGCAGTTATGACAGGGGTCGAGATACGCAGTATTTT. This encodes CASSYDRGRDTQYF.

The chain has TRBV29-1 and TRBJ1-5; D call uncertain. V was pared by 6 bases and J by 1 base, with 10 bases between. The CDR3 runs 13 residues. Germline-derived CDR1 and CDR2 are SQVTM and ANQGSEA. CDR3 region: CSVRFRSNQPQHF. In DNA, the CDR3 is TGCAGCGTCCGGTTCCGAAGCAATCAGCCCCAGCATTTT.

V usage is TRBV18 and J usage is TRBJ1-2, with 12 bases lining up with TRBD1. The CDR3 is made up of 15 amino acids. The germline CDR1 and CDR2 sequences are KGHSH and LQKENI. The V segment lost 6 bases and the J segment 8 bases; nucleotides outside the gene matches: 10. CDR3 DNA sequence: TGTGCCAGCTCTGCCGGGACAGGGGGCGCCGAGGGCTACACCTTC. Translation gives CASSAGTGGAEGYTF.

This clone came up once. This chain joins TRBV5-1 and TRBJ2-7; no definite D call. This CDR3 has 13 amino acids. V lost 0 bases and J 2 bases, leaving 6 bases between the germline ends. CDR1 and CDR2 from the germline V gene are SGHRS and YFSETQ. CDR3 region: CASSLDTAYEQYF. The CDR3 coding sequence is TGCGCCAGCAGCTTGGACACAGCCTACGAGCAGTACTTC.

J is TRBJ1-2 and V is TRBV27; possibly TRBD1 for D (5 bases). The germline gives CDR1 MNHEY, CDR2 SMNVEV (reference sequence). The CDR3 has 15 amino acids. Trimming shortened V by 5 bases and J by 4 bases, and 17 bases separated the two germline ends. CDR3 in DNA: TGTGCCAGCAGTCCCCGACAGACCTATCTCTATGGCTACACCTTC. Translated, it gives CASSPRQTYLYGYTF.

CDR3 in amino acids: CASSLMPGLHNSPLHF. The CDR3 coding sequence is TGTGCCAGCAGCTTAATGCCAGGGTTGCATAATTCACCCCTCCACTTT. The chain recombines TRBV7-2 with TRBJ1-6, with D maybe TRBD1 (5 bases). Germline values: CDR1 SGHTA, CDR2 FQGNSA. The CDR3 loop spans 16 amino acids. Trimming removed 2 bases at V and 5 bases at J, with 13 bases between. Using reference TRBV7-2 and TRBJ1-6 for the parts outside the CDR3, the full variable domain is GAGVSQSPSNKVTEKGKDVELRCDPISGHTALYWYRQSLGQGLEFLIYFQGNSAPDKSGLPSDRFSAERTGGSVSTLTIQRTQQEDSAVYLCASSLMPGLHNSPLHFGNGTRLTVT.

The CDR3 loop is CAISEGGQGNQPQHF. The CDR3 DNA reads as TGTGCCATCAGTGAGGGGGGACAGGGCAATCAGCCCCAGCATTTT. This rearrangement joins TRBV10-3 to TRBJ1-5; 8 bases align to TRBD1. Trimming took 2 bases from V and 2 from J; bases not matched to a gene: 2. Germline loops: CDR1 ENHRY, CDR2 SYGVKD. The CDR3 loop spans 15 amino acids.

With respect to this clone: Germline and junction disagree at one end, which may indicate a read error. The rearrangement joins TRBV18 to TRBJ2-7; TRBD2 is a possible D gene (6 bases). The germline V gene has CDR1 KGHSH and CDR2 LQKENI. The CDR3 sequence is 15 residues long. Written as DNA, the CDR3 is TGTGCCGGCTCACCGACGCTAGCGAGCTCCTACGAGCAGTACTTC. Translated, it gives CAGSPTLASSYEQYF.

The chain has TRBV10-3 and TRBJ1-4; 7 bases map to TRBD1. The CDR3 is 15 amino acids. J lost 5 bases, V lost 0 bases, and 3 bases had no gene match. Germline assignment: CDR1 ENHRY and CDR2 SYGVKD. As DNA, the CDR3 is TGTGCCATCAGTGAGTCGGGACAGCTAAATGAAAAACTGTTTTTT. This sequence encodes CAISESGQLNEKLFF.

V usage is TRBV6-1 and J usage is TRBJ2-7, with D possibly being TRBD1 (6 bases). The CDR3 totals 14 residues. Germline V gives CDR1 MNHNS, CDR2 SASEGT. Trimming stripped 6 bases from V and 2 bases from J, with 14 bases between. The CDR3 sequence is CASSGTGKAYEQYF. The CDR3 DNA follows: TGTGCCAGCAGCGGAACAGGGAAGGCCTACGAGCAGTACTTC.

The gene calls are TRBV4-2 and TRBJ2-7, with D possibly matching TRBD2 (5 bases). The CDR3 loop spans 16 amino acids. Germline V gene sequence: CDR1 LGHNA, CDR2 YNFKEQ. Trimming took 0 bases from V and 3 from J, leaving 15 bases between them. The CDR3 region is CASSQDITVEGYEQYF. The CDR3 DNA reads as TGTGCCAGCAGCCAAGATATTACAGTCGAGGGCTACGAGCAGTACTTC.

The chain has TRBV5-1 and TRBJ2-1; D may be TRBD1 (6 bases). Germline V CDR1 and CDR2: SGHRS, YFSETQ. This CDR3 is built from 15 residues. V lost 1 base to trimming and J lost 7 bases, with 15 bases between them. The CDR3 DNA sequence: TGCGCCAGCAGCTTGTGGACAGTGGCTACGAATGAGCAGTTCTTC. Amino acid sequence: CASSLWTVATNEQFF.

Only a few counts were recorded for this clone. The chain combines TRBV5-5 with TRBJ1-1; no definite D call. Germline V gene data show CDR1 as SGHKS and CDR2 as YYEKEE (reference sequence). The germline V and J ends were trimmed by 0 bases and 4 bases, with 10 bases remaining between them. The CDR3 has 14 residues. The CDR3 loop reads CASSLVPGFTEAFF. CDR3 DNA sequence: TGTGCCAGCAGCTTGGTGCCGGGTTTCACTGAAGCTTTCTTT.

V usage is TRBV6-5 and J usage is TRBJ2-7; TRBD1 is a possible D gene (6 bases). Germline V lookup: CDR1 MNHEY, CDR2 SVGAGI. The ends were cut back, 0 bases at V and 3 bases at J, with 12 bases in the middle. This CDR3 is 15 amino acids long. CDR3 region: CASSYSTGQSYEQYF. As DNA, the CDR3 is TGTGCCAGCAGTTACTCGACCGGACAGAGCTACGAGCAGTACTTC.

The rearrangement links TRBV28 to TRBJ2-4; D might be TRBD2 (6 bases). Germline assignment: CDR1 MDHEN and CDR2 SYDVKM. V gave up 3 bases and J gave up 0 bases, with 12 bases separating them. This CDR3 region has 16 residues. The CDR3 DNA sequence: TGTGCCAGCAGTTTGCGGGGTTGGGGAGCCAAAAACATTCAGTACTTC. Encoded protein: CASSLRGWGAKNIQYF.

This clone was seen just once. The chain recombines TRBV7-2 with TRBJ2-5; tentative D call: TRBD2 (5 bases). Germline V gives CDR1 SGHTA, CDR2 FQGNSA. The germline V and J ends were trimmed by 3 bases and 7 bases, with 12 bases remaining between them. The CDR3 contains 13 residues. CDR3 loop: CASSFLERGTQYF. CDR3 DNA: TGTGCCAGCAGCTTCTTAGAACGGGGGACCCAGTACTTC. Full variable domain (remainder filled in from reference TRBV7-2 and TRBJ2-5): GAGVSQSPSNKVTEKGKDVELRCDPISGHTALYWYRQSLGQGLEFLIYFQGNSAPDKSGLPSDRFSAERTGGSVSTLTIQRTQQEDSAVYLCASSFLERGTQYFGPGTRLLVL.

This clone was found once. This chain connects TRBV10-1 to TRBJ1-2; 8 positions match TRBD1. This CDR3 contains 14 residues. From germline, CDR1 is WNHNN and CDR2 SYGVQD (reference sequence). J gave up 2 bases and V 6 bases, and 5 bases lay outside the gene matches. CDR3 sequence reads: CASRPGQGNYGYTF. The CDR3 DNA is TGCGCCAGCAGACCCGGACAGGGCAACTATGGCTACACCTTC.

The chain is built from TRBV9 and TRBJ1-4; maybe TRBD1 (5 bases). Germline CDR1 SGDLS, CDR2 YYNGEE. The CDR3 is 15 residues long. Deletions cut 0 bases from V and 3 bases from J, with 9 bases between. The CDR3 DNA follows: TGTGCCAGCAGCGTAGAAGGGGCGGCTAATGAAAAACTGTTTTTT. It codes for CASSVEGAANEKLFF.